These T cell receptor beta chains were read from a single sample in a study of cytomegalovirus exposure and HLA in healthy donors. Profiled with immunoSEQ multiplex PCR; TCRdb holds only in-frame clones, not every one. The table records 150,000 to 200,000 clones, about nine tenths of them present only once. Sequenced material: PBMCs. The receptors were sampled from a woman in her 30s in good health and CMV-seronegative. The CDR3 runs from the conserved cysteine through the conserved F or W. D genes are given only for firm matches. Clone sizes are given selectively: once, few, many, or a class where the clone is expanded.

abundance: NA; v_gene: TRBV14; len: 15; j_gene: TRBJ2-1; d_gene: NA; CDR3aa: CASSPRSGSYNEQFF; CDR3nt: TGTGCCAGCAGCCCCCGGAGCGGATCCTACAATGAGCAGTTCTTC
abundance: NA; v_gene: TRBV5-5; len: 13; j_gene: TRBJ1-2; d_gene: NA; CDR3aa: CASSFDGDYGYTF; CDR3nt: TGTGCCAGCAGCTTTGACGGGGACTATGGCTACACCTTC
abundance: NA; v_gene: TRBV4-3; len: 15; j_gene: TRBJ1-4; d_gene: NA; CDR3aa: CASSPRGGAQEKLFF; CDR3nt: TGCGCCAGCAGCCCCCGTGGAGGGGCACAGGAAAAACTGTTTTTT
abundance: NA; v_gene: TRBV4-1; len: 16; j_gene: TRBJ1-5; d_gene: NA; CDR3aa: CASSTPGSVSNQPQHF; CDR3nt: TGCGCCAGCAGCACACCGGGGTCAGTTAGCAATCAGCCCCAGCATTTT
abundance: NA; v_gene: TRBV6-5; len: 14; j_gene: TRBJ1-1; d_gene: TRBD1; CDR3aa: CASSYFRQGAEAFF; CDR3nt: TGTGCCAGCAGTTACTTCAGACAGGGCGCTGAAGCTTTCTTT
abundance: NA; v_gene: TRBV25-1; len: 13; j_gene: TRBJ1-5; d_gene: NA; CDR3aa: CASSDPGTRSQHF; CDR3nt: TGTGCCAGCAGTGACCCCGGGACTCGGTCCCAGCATTTT
abundance: NA; v_gene: TRBV18; len: 16; j_gene: TRBJ2-1; d_gene: TRBD2; CDR3aa: CASSPQLAALPNEQFF; CDR3nt: TGTGCCAGCTCACCACAACTAGCGGCTTTGCCCAATGAGCAGTTCTTC
abundance: once; v_gene: TRBV5-4; len: 16; j_gene: TRBJ1-2; d_gene: NA; CDR3aa: CASSGGGRRLGYGYTF; CDR3nt: TGTGCCAGCAGCGGGGGGGGGCGGAGGCTCGGCTATGGCTACACCTTC
abundance: NA; v_gene: TRBV7-9; len: 17; j_gene: TRBJ2-2; d_gene: TRBD1; CDR3aa: CASSSADRGPNTGELFF; CDR3nt: TGTGCCAGCAGCTCAGCGGACAGGGGCCCGAACACCGGGGAGCTGTTTTTT
abundance: NA; v_gene: TRBV6-5; len: 14; j_gene: TRBJ2-6; d_gene: NA; CDR3aa: CASSGSSGANVLTF; CDR3nt: TGTGCCAGCAGTGGTTCCTCTGGGGCCAACGTCCTGACTTTC
abundance: NA; v_gene: TRBV5-6; len: 14; j_gene: TRBJ1-3; d_gene: NA; CDR3aa: CASSLEGPGNTIYF; CDR3nt: TGTGCCAGCAGCTTGGAGGGACCTGGAAACACCATATATTTT
abundance: NA; v_gene: TRBV7-9; len: 14; j_gene: TRBJ2-4; d_gene: NA; CDR3aa: CASSLVRNKNIQYF; CDR3nt: TGTGCCAGCAGCCTAGTGAGGAATAAAAACATTCAGTACTTC
abundance: NA; v_gene: TRBV7-3; len: 13; j_gene: TRBJ1-1; d_gene: NA; CDR3aa: CASSLDVNTEAFF; CDR3nt: TGTGCCAGCAGCTTAGACGTGAACACTGAAGCTTTCTTT
abundance: NA; v_gene: TRBV12-5; len: 15; j_gene: TRBJ2-3; d_gene: NA; CDR3aa: CASGIGTVSTDTQYF; CDR3nt: TGTGCTAGTGGTATCGGGACGGTGAGCACAGATACGCAGTATTTT
abundance: NA; v_gene: TRBV28; len: 13; j_gene: TRBJ2-3; d_gene: NA; CDR3aa: CATYSPGRDTQYF; CDR3nt: TGTGCCACCTACAGCCCGGGCAGGGATACGCAGTATTTT
abundance: NA; v_gene: TRBV9; len: 15; j_gene: TRBJ1-2; d_gene: NA; CDR3aa: CASSVGGGGSYGYTF; CDR3nt: TGTGCCAGCAGCGTAGGTGGAGGGGGTAGCTATGGCTACACCTTC
abundance: NA; v_gene: TRBV5-1; len: 16; j_gene: TRBJ2-3; d_gene: TRBD2; CDR3aa: CASSLSPSGGTDTQYF; CDR3nt: TGCGCCAGCAGCTTGAGTCCTAGCGGGGGCACAGATACGCAGTATTTT
abundance: once; v_gene: TRBV29-1; len: 13; j_gene: TRBJ2-7; d_gene: TRBD1; CDR3aa: CSVVSTGGYEQYF; CDR3nt: TGCAGCGTGGTATCGACAGGGGGATACGAGCAGTACTTC
abundance: NA; v_gene: TRBV27; len: 13; j_gene: TRBJ2-1; d_gene: NA; CDR3aa: CASSSAGSNEQFF; CDR3nt: TGTGCCAGCAGTTCCGCAGGAAGCAATGAGCAGTTCTTC
abundance: few; v_gene: TRBV7-8; len: 13; j_gene: TRBJ1-2; d_gene: NA; CDR3aa: CASTRGGGHGYTF; CDR3nt: TGTGCCAGCACCCGGGGTGGGGGACATGGCTACACCTTC
abundance: once; v_gene: TRBV5-1; len: 16; j_gene: TRBJ1-1; d_gene: NA; CDR3aa: CASSLAAGKMNTEAFF; CDR3nt: TGCGCCAGCAGCTTGGCCGCAGGGAAGATGAACACTGAAGCTTTCTTT
abundance: once; v_gene: TRBV28; len: 15; j_gene: TRBJ2-5; d_gene: NA; CDR3aa: CASSTRLQREETQYF; CDR3nt: TGTGCCAGCAGCACTAGGCTCCAGAGGGAAGAGACCCAGTACTTC
abundance: once; v_gene: TRBV28; len: 16; j_gene: TRBJ1-5; d_gene: NA; CDR3aa: CASLERGLGDNQPQHF; CDR3nt: TGTGCCAGCTTAGAGAGGGGACTGGGGGACAATCAGCCCCAGCATTTT
abundance: NA; v_gene: TRBV6-5; len: 16; j_gene: TRBJ1-2; d_gene: NA; CDR3aa: CASSYSNSAGLSGYTF; CDR3nt: TGTGCCAGCAGTTACTCTAATTCGGCAGGCCTCTCTGGCTACACCTTC
abundance: NA; v_gene: TRBV2; len: 13; j_gene: TRBJ1-2; d_gene: TRBD1; CDR3aa: CASSESGGYGYTF; CDR3nt: TGTGCCAGCAGTGAATCAGGGGGCTATGGCTACACCTTC
abundance: NA; v_gene: TRBV30; len: 14; j_gene: TRBJ2-7; d_gene: TRBD2; CDR3aa: CAWGRGGVASEQYF; CDR3nt: TGTGCCTGGGGTCGCGGGGGGGTAGCCTCCGAGCAGTACTTC
abundance: NA; v_gene: TRBV4-3; len: 14; j_gene: TRBJ2-7; d_gene: TRBD1; CDR3aa: CASSPGQGAYEQYF; CDR3nt: TGCGCCAGCAGCCCGGGACAGGGGGCCTACGAGCAGTACTTC
abundance: NA; v_gene: TRBV5-6; len: 14; j_gene: TRBJ1-2; d_gene: TRBD1; CDR3aa: CASSMLQGPYGYTF; CDR3nt: TGTGCCAGCAGCATGCTACAGGGGCCCTATGGCTACACCTTC
abundance: once; v_gene: TRBV5-1; len: 12; j_gene: TRBJ2-7; d_gene: NA; CDR3aa: CASSLNSYEQYF; CDR3nt: TGCGCCAGCAGCTTGAACTCCTACGAGCAGTACTTC
abundance: NA; v_gene: TRBV7-9; len: 17; j_gene: TRBJ2-5; d_gene: TRBD2; CDR3aa: CASSLPPSGRFSETQYF; CDR3nt: TGTGCCAGCAGTTTACCCCCTAGCGGGAGATTCTCAGAGACCCAGTACTTC
abundance: NA; v_gene: TRBV2; len: 15; j_gene: TRBJ2-2; d_gene: NA; CDR3aa: CASSGQGLNTGELFF; CDR3nt: TGTGCCAGCAGTGGGCAGGGGCTAAACACCGGGGAGCTGTTTTTT
abundance: NA; v_gene: TRBV20-1; len: 10; j_gene: TRBJ1-1; d_gene: NA; CDR3aa: CSARGVGAFF; CDR3nt: TGCAGTGCTCGGGGGGTTGGTGCTTTCTTT
abundance: NA; v_gene: TRBV18; len: 15; j_gene: TRBJ2-7; d_gene: NA; CDR3aa: CASSPLSRGTYEQYF; CDR3nt: TGTGCCAGCTCACCACTAAGCAGAGGAACCTACGAGCAGTACTTC
abundance: NA; v_gene: TRBV2; len: 12; j_gene: TRBJ1-2; d_gene: NA; CDR3aa: CASRAAGYGYTF; CDR3nt: TGTGCCAGCAGGGCCGCTGGCTATGGCTACACCTTC
abundance: NA; v_gene: TRBV5-1; len: 17; j_gene: TRBJ2-1; d_gene: TRBD1; CDR3aa: CASSYRGPRSGYNEQFF; CDR3nt: TGCGCCAGCAGCTACAGGGGGCCGCGATCGGGGTACAATGAGCAGTTCTTC
abundance: NA; v_gene: TRBV18; len: 16; j_gene: TRBJ2-1; d_gene: NA; CDR3aa: CASSLNQRGAYNEQFF; CDR3nt: TGTGCCAGCTCACTGAATCAACGGGGGGCTTACAATGAGCAGTTCTTC
abundance: NA; v_gene: TRBV11-3; len: 14; j_gene: TRBJ2-5; d_gene: NA; CDR3aa: CASSPRDGKETQYF; CDR3nt: TGTGCCAGCAGCCCTCGGGACGGCAAAGAGACCCAGTACTTC
abundance: NA; v_gene: TRBV6-5; len: 13; j_gene: TRBJ2-5; d_gene: NA; CDR3aa: CASSYPGQETQYF; CDR3nt: TGTGCCAGCAGTTACCCAGGTCAAGAGACCCAGTACTTC
abundance: NA; v_gene: TRBV5-5; len: 14; j_gene: TRBJ1-2; d_gene: NA; CDR3aa: CASSLAGTAYGYTF; CDR3nt: TGTGCCAGCAGCTTGGCCGGGACTGCGTATGGCTACACCTTC
abundance: NA; v_gene: TRBV30; len: 17; j_gene: TRBJ2-1; d_gene: TRBD2; CDR3aa: CAWTLGRGTRYYNEQFF; CDR3nt: TGTGCCTGGACCCTTGGACGGGGGACTAGATATTACAATGAGCAGTTCTTC
abundance: few; v_gene: TRBV18; len: 15; j_gene: TRBJ1-2; d_gene: NA; CDR3aa: CASSPDLGGARGYTF; CDR3nt: TGTGCCAGCTCACCCGACTTGGGTGGGGCGAGGGGCTACACCTTC
abundance: NA; v_gene: TRBV5-1; len: 17; j_gene: TRBJ2-1; d_gene: TRBD2; CDR3aa: CASSLNLAGSSYNEQFF; CDR3nt: TGCGCCAGCAGCTTAAACCTAGCGGGCAGCTCCTACAATGAGCAGTTCTTC
abundance: once; v_gene: TRBV5-1; len: 16; j_gene: TRBJ2-7; d_gene: TRBD1; CDR3aa: CASSSGTGGSSHEQYF; CDR3nt: TGCGCCAGCAGCTCCGGGACAGGTGGGTCCTCCCACGAGCAGTACTTC
abundance: NA; v_gene: TRBV2; len: 12; j_gene: TRBJ2-7; d_gene: TRBD2; CDR3aa: CAIMIGGGEQYF; CDR3nt: TGTGCCATCATGATCGGGGGGGGCGAGCAGTACTTC
abundance: NA; v_gene: TRBV18; len: 14; j_gene: TRBJ1-5; d_gene: NA; CDR3aa: CASSLKDNNQPQHF; CDR3nt: TGTGCCAGCTCACTGAAGGACAACAATCAGCCCCAGCATTTT
abundance: NA; v_gene: TRBV4-1; len: 15; j_gene: TRBJ2-7; d_gene: TRBD1; CDR3aa: CASSLRTGGEYEQYF; CDR3nt: TGCGCCAGCAGCCTCCGAACAGGGGGCGAATACGAGCAGTACTTC
abundance: NA; v_gene: TRBV11-2; len: 15; j_gene: TRBJ2-5; d_gene: NA; CDR3aa: CASSYPPRGQETQYF; CDR3nt: TGTGCCAGCAGCTACCCCCCCCGAGGCCAAGAGACCCAGTACTTC
abundance: NA; v_gene: TRBV6-4; len: 13; j_gene: TRBJ1-1; d_gene: NA; CDR3aa: CASSDKMNTEAFF; CDR3nt: TGTGCCAGCAGTGACAAAATGAACACTGAAGCTTTCTTT
abundance: NA; v_gene: TRBV6-5; len: 14; j_gene: TRBJ2-2; d_gene: NA; CDR3aa: CASGRISNTGELFF; CDR3nt: TGTGCCAGCGGGAGGATTTCGAACACCGGGGAGCTGTTTTTT
abundance: NA; v_gene: TRBV19; len: 13; j_gene: TRBJ1-1; d_gene: TRBD1; CDR3aa: CASSLAGGTEAFF; CDR3nt: TGTGCCAGTAGTTTGGCAGGGGGCACTGAAGCTTTCTTT
abundance: NA; v_gene: TRBV7-9; len: 16; j_gene: TRBJ2-6; d_gene: NA; CDR3aa: CASSLIRLAGANVLTF; CDR3nt: TGTGCCAGCAGCTTAATCAGGTTGGCTGGGGCCAACGTCCTGACTTTC
abundance: NA; v_gene: TRBV5-1; len: 16; j_gene: TRBJ2-1; d_gene: TRBD1; CDR3aa: CASSLDRQGSYNEQFF; CDR3nt: TGCGCCAGCAGCTTGGATAGACAGGGGAGCTACAATGAGCAGTTCTTC
abundance: NA; v_gene: TRBV4-3; len: 15; j_gene: TRBJ2-1; d_gene: NA; CDR3aa: CASSQEGLSYNEQFF; CDR3nt: TGCGCCAGCAGCCAAGAGGGACTTTCCTACAATGAGCAGTTCTTC
abundance: NA; v_gene: TRBV19; len: 15; j_gene: TRBJ2-1; d_gene: NA; CDR3aa: CASSARRGSYNEQFF; CDR3nt: TGTGCCAGTAGCGCCCGCAGGGGCTCCTACAATGAGCAGTTCTTC
abundance: once; v_gene: TRBV19; len: 13; j_gene: TRBJ1-2; d_gene: NA; CDR3aa: CASSITATYGYTF; CDR3nt: TGTGCCAGTAGTATCACTGCTACTTATGGCTACACCTTC
abundance: NA; v_gene: TRBV29-1; len: 14; j_gene: TRBJ2-7; d_gene: NA; CDR3aa: CSVRSGTDSYEQYF; CDR3nt: TGCAGCGTTCGATCTGGGACGGATTCCTACGAGCAGTACTTC
abundance: NA; v_gene: TRBV6-5; len: 14; j_gene: TRBJ1-1; d_gene: NA; CDR3aa: CASSYKGGNTEAFF; CDR3nt: TGTGCCAGCAGTTACAAGGGGGGGAACACTGAAGCTTTCTTT
abundance: NA; v_gene: TRBV29-1; len: 15; j_gene: TRBJ1-4; d_gene: TRBD1; CDR3aa: CSVASRRQGHEKLFF; CDR3nt: TGCAGCGTCGCAAGTCGGCGACAGGGGCATGAAAAACTGTTTTTT
abundance: NA; v_gene: TRBV2; len: 15; j_gene: TRBJ1-5; d_gene: TRBD1; CDR3aa: CASSEDGTGNQPQHF; CDR3nt: TGTGCCAGCAGTGAAGATGGGACAGGGAATCAGCCCCAGCATTTT
abundance: NA; v_gene: TRBV28; len: 14; j_gene: TRBJ2-7; d_gene: TRBD1; CDR3aa: CASSSAGTGDEQYF; CDR3nt: TGTGCCAGCAGTTCCGCCGGGACAGGGGACGAGCAGTACTTC